This TCR beta chain came from a study of T-cell memory formation after mild COVID-19. Study-wide context: For the most part, TCR clusters were specific to one donor. Study results and limitations: CD4/CD8 balance held among clones contracting day 15 to 85, and later expanders leaned CD4+.

The junction had 8 bases not matched to a gene; V was cut back by 6 bases and J by 3 bases. This CDR3 comprises 15 residues. Germline CDR1 and CDR2: SGHRS and YFSETQ. Concerning this clonotype: Its antigen is currently unknown.

TCR alpha and TCR beta cDNA libraries with sample barcodes and UMIs came from 5'RACE using constant-segment primers. One entry per CDR3 protein results from TCRdb running MiXCR on the 5' RACE reads. In the table there are approximately 240,000 distinct CDR3 sequences, approximately 16% of which are singletons. The clonotype was recovered from a man between 18 and 35 years old who had mild COVID-19 (a few samples of this study predate the infection). Cell type and time point are not known. V usage is TRBV5-1 and J usage is TRBJ2-3; 9 bases are shared with TRBD2. Input material: PBMCs or a T cell subset sorted from them (not recorded which). CDR3 DNA: TGCGCCAGCACCCTCTTGCGGGGGGGTACAGATACGCAGTATTTT. Translation gives CASTLLRGGTDTQYF. The full variable domain, with the rest looked up from reference TRBV5-1 and TRBJ2-3, is KAGVTQTPRYLIKTRGQQVTLSCSPISGHRSVSWYQQTPGQGLQFLFEYFSETQRNKGNFPGRFSGRQFSNSRSEMNVSTLELGDSALYLCASTLLRGGTDTQYFGPGTRLTVL.